These 25 T cell receptor beta chains originate from one sample sequenced in a study of T-cell reconstitution after alpha-beta-depleted transplantation in children. Preparation of the TCRbeta library involved a method that used unique molecular identifiers. A single record per CDR3 protein comes from TCRdb applying MiXCR to the PCR reads. The table lists about 110,000 distinct CDR3 sequences, roughly 6.1% of them singletons. This specimen was PBMCs, mostly from graft donor cells, taken 360 days after TCRalphabeta/CD19-depleted stem cell transplant. These TCRs come from a male patient aged 2-15 years who had a stem cell transplant for acute lymphoblastic leukemia, so the T cells may come from the graft donor.

Many counts were recorded for this clonotype. The chain uses TRBV7-3 and TRBJ2-2, with 8 bases lining up with TRBD1. The CDR3 covers 15 residues. V was pared by 2 bases and J by 7 bases, with 6 bases of the junction left unmatched. Looked up from germline, CDR1 is SGHTA and CDR2 is FQGTGA. CDR3: CASSLAGGQVGELFF. DNA for the CDR3: TGTGCCAGCAGCTTAGCAGGGGGACAGGTCGGGGAGCTGTTTTTT.

This clonotype has just a few counts. The V gene is TRBV12-3 or TRBV12-4, the J gene TRBJ2-1; 8 bases fit TRBD2. The length of the CDR3 is 18 residues. V was pared by 4 bases and J by 5 bases, with 16 bases of the junction left unmatched. The CDR3 here is CASSSLGRAGADNNEQFF. As DNA, the CDR3 is TGTGCCAGCAGTTCCCTCGGGAGAGCGGGAGCAGATAACAATGAGCAGTTCTTC.

This clonotype was seen more than once but under ten times. V and J are TRBV2 and TRBJ2-3; 9 positions agree with TRBD1. This CDR3 is 13 amino acids long. After removal of 9 bases from V and 4 bases from J, the junction contained 5 bases not matched to a gene. The germline CDR1 and CDR2 sequences are SNHLY and FYNNEI. The CDR3 region has the DNA TGTGCCAGACAGGGGGCAGGCGCAGATACGCAGTATTTT. Its translation is CARQGAGADTQYF.

This clonotype was seen repeatedly, ten times or more. The chain is built from TRBV9 and TRBJ1-2; D unclear. Per the germline V gene, CDR1 is SGDLS and CDR2 is YYNGEE. The CDR3 totals 11 residues. Trimming removed 6 bases at V and 6 bases at J, with 9 bases between. CDR3 nucleotide sequence: TGTGCCAGCATCGGGATCAATGGCTACACCTTC. This encodes CASIGINGYTF. Complete variable domain (other parts from reference TRBV9 and TRBJ1-2): DSGVTQTPKHLITATGQRVTLRCSPRSGDLSVYWYQQSLDQGLQFLIQYYNGEERAKGNILERFSAQQFPDLHSELNLSSLELGDSALYFCASIGINGYTFGSGTRLTVV.

This clonotype was recorded many times. This rearrangement joins TRBV7-6 to TRBJ2-4; 13 nucleotides line up with TRBD2. CDR1 and CDR2 from the germline V gene are SGHVS and FNYEAQ. This CDR3 is 16 amino acids long. V dropped 3 bases and J dropped 5; count of bases not matched to a gene: 4. CDR3 region: CASSFGLAGEENIQYF. The CDR3 DNA is TGTGCCAGCAGCTTTGGACTAGCGGGAGAGGAAAACATTCAGTACTTC.

This clonotype was seen at least ten times. V gene TRBV4-1 combines with J gene TRBJ1-2; unclear D gene. Germline V gene data show CDR1 as MGHRA and CDR2 as YSYEKL. The CDR3 extends over 15 amino acids. V lost 1 base to trimming and J lost 0 bases, with 9 bases between them. CDR3 in amino acids: CASSQVRRANYGYTF. The CDR3 DNA is TGCGCCAGCAGCCAAGTGAGGCGGGCTAACTATGGCTACACCTTC.

The table lists this clonotype with many counts. The CDR3 loop reads CSVEVGGSGTDTQYF. In DNA, the CDR3 is TGCAGCGTTGAAGTTGGGGGGTCTGGGACAGATACGCAGTATTTT. The gene calls are TRBV29-1 and TRBJ2-3; possibly TRBD2 for D (6 bases). The CDR3 runs to 15 residues. CDR1 is SQVTM and CDR2 is ANQGSEA in the germline V gene. V lost 1 base and J lost 3, with 14 bases in between.

This clonotype has ten or more counts. The CDR3 reads CASSPWRAGGPEDTQYF. CDR3 sequence (DNA): TGTGCCAGCAGCCCTTGGAGAGCGGGAGGGCCGGAAGATACGCAGTATTTT. The gene calls are TRBV28 and TRBJ2-3; 10 nucleotides align to TRBD2. The ends lost 6 bases at V and 5 bases at J; junction bases unmatched: 14. CDR3 length equals 17 residues. Germline values: CDR1 MDHEN, CDR2 SYDVKM.

Many counts were recorded for this clonotype. DNA for the CDR3: TGCAGTGCTAGAGATAGCACAGGGGGCCGAGGCACTGAAGCTTTCTTT. This translates into CSARDSTGGRGTEAFF. The chain couples TRBV20-1 to TRBJ1-1; 9 positions match TRBD1. Trimming at V came to 0 bases and at J to 4 bases, leaving 9 bases not matched to a gene. Germline V gene data show CDR1 as DFQATT and CDR2 as SNEGSKA (reference sequence). The CDR3 extends over 16 amino acids.

This clonotype showed up just a few times. The chain employs TRBV7-2 and TRBJ2-5; 8 nucleotides agree with TRBD1. The germline V gene encodes CDR1 SGHTA and CDR2 FQGNSA. V was pared by 3 bases and J by 1 base, with 1 base of the junction left unmatched. The CDR3 spans 14 residues. Written as DNA, the CDR3 is TGTGCCAGCAGCTTCACAGGGGGCCAAGAGACCCAGTACTTC. Its protein is CASSFTGGQETQYF. The full variable domain, its missing parts supplied by reference TRBV7-2 and TRBJ2-5, is GAGVSQSPSNKVTEKGKDVELRCDPISGHTALYWYRQSLGQGLEFLIYFQGNSAPDKSGLPSDRFSAERTGGSVSTLTIQRTQQEDSAVYLCASSFTGGQETQYFGPGTRLLVL.

The table lists this clonotype with many counts. The genes are TRBV12-3 or TRBV12-4 and TRBJ2-1, with TRBD2 matching 9 bases. This CDR3 contains 16 residues. The ends lost 5 bases at V and 2 bases at J; junction bases unmatched: 7. This CDR3 reads CASSTTTSGAYNEQFF. The CDR3 DNA reads as TGTGCCAGCAGTACAACGACTAGCGGAGCCTACAATGAGCAGTTCTTC.

This clonotype appeared many times. The chain carries TRBV5-1 and TRBJ2-3; 10 bases fit TRBD2. The germline V gene encodes CDR1 SGHRS and CDR2 YFSETQ. V lost 4 bases, J lost 4 bases, and 12 bases stayed unmatched. The CDR3 runs to 17 residues. The CDR3 spells CASSIQTSGRRADTQYF. The DNA for the CDR3 is TGCGCCAGCAGCATACAGACTAGCGGGCGGCGCGCAGATACGCAGTATTTT.

This clonotype has ten or more counts. The V gene is TRBV27, the J gene TRBJ2-2, with D tentatively TRBD1 or TRBD2 (5 bases each). The CDR3 contains 16 residues. Germline CDR1 is MNHEY and CDR2 is SMNVEV (reference sequence). Deletions cut 1 base from V and 5 bases from J, with 14 bases between. The CDR3 is CASSLYRSWGTGELFF. The DNA for the CDR3 is TGTGCCAGCAGTTTATACCGTTCTTGGGGGACCGGGGAGCTGTTTTTT.

J is TRBJ2-5 and V is TRBV6-1, with TRBD1 matching 8 bases. Germline CDR1 and CDR2: MNHNS and SASEGT. This CDR3 has 16 residues. V gave up 6 bases and J gave up 4 bases; unmatched junction bases: 13. CDR3 sequence: CASSPIPSRGLETQYF. CDR3 DNA: TGTGCCAGCAGCCCCATCCCCTCCAGGGGGCTAGAGACCCAGTACTTC.

The table lists this clonotype with many counts. This chain links TRBV28 with TRBJ2-6; D is unclear. V was pared by 6 bases and J by 0 bases, with 15 bases between. Germline CDR1 and CDR2: MDHEN and SYDVKM. The CDR3 extends over 17 amino acids. CDR3 in DNA: TGTGCCAGCAGCCTCCCCAGCAGCAGCTCTGGGGCCAACGTCCTGACTTTC. Translated: CASSLPSSSSGANVLTF.

At least ten counts were recorded for this clonotype. The chain links TRBV24-1 to TRBJ2-7, with D perhaps matching TRBD2 (5 bases). Germline CDR1 and CDR2: KGHDR and SFDVKD. V shed 3 bases and J shed 2 bases, with 13 bases lying between them. The CDR3 sequence is 15 residues long. DNA of the CDR3: TGTGCCACCAGTGATCCGCGGGCCAGTACCTACGAGCAGTACTTC. Translation: CATSDPRASTYEQYF.

The chain recombines TRBV24-1 with TRBJ1-2; D not resolved. This CDR3 spans 14 amino acids. Germline CDR1 is KGHDR and CDR2 is SFDVKD. Trimming left V 4 bases short and J 3 bases short, with 11 bases between. The CDR3 sequence: CATSEAPLYYGYTF. The CDR3 bases are TGTGCCACCAGTGAAGCACCTCTCTACTATGGCTACACCTTC.

The chain has TRBV7-2 and TRBJ2-3; D not certain. Germline assignment: CDR1 SGHTA and CDR2 FQGNSA. The CDR3 is made up of 15 amino acids. V lost 0 bases to trimming and J lost 0 bases, with 7 bases between them. For the CDR3, the DNA is TGTGCCAGCAGCTTAGCGGCCGGCAGCACAGATACGCAGTATTTT. This gives the protein CASSLAAGSTDTQYF.

This clonotype has at least ten counts. The V gene is TRBV4-2, the J gene TRBJ2-3; D tentatively fits TRBD1 or TRBD2 (5 bases each). This CDR3 has 14 amino acids. CDR1 LGHNA and CDR2 YNFKEQ come from the germline V gene. Trimming removed 5 bases at V and 0 bases at J, with 9 bases between. CDR3 protein: CASSWDPSTDTQYF. CDR3 DNA sequence: TGTGCCAGCAGCTGGGACCCTAGCACAGATACGCAGTATTTT.

For the CDR3, the DNA is TGTGCCAGCAGCTTAGTAGCGGAGACCTACGAGCAGTACTTC. Its protein product is CASSLVAETYEQYF. The genes are TRBV7-8 and TRBJ2-7, with a weak D call TRBD2 (6 bases). The CDR3 is 14 amino acids. V lost 1 base to trimming and J lost 2 bases, with 9 bases between them. Germline lookup yields CDR1 SGHVS and CDR2 FQNEAQ.

This clonotype occurred a few times. V is TRBV6-2 or TRBV6-3 and J is TRBJ1-1; 9 nucleotides align to TRBD1. The CDR3 sequence is 13 residues long. The germline V gene has CDR1 MNHEY and CDR2 SVGEGT. Losses at the gene ends were 0 bases for V and 7 bases for J; bases not matched to a gene: 0. This CDR3 is CASSYSDRGEAFF. The CDR3 coding sequence is TGTGCCAGCAGTTACTCGGACAGGGGTGAAGCTTTCTTT.

This clonotype was counted many times. DNA for the CDR3: TGTGCCAGCTCCCGGGACCTATCATCCCTACCTTCAAGGGCCCAGTACTTC. This translates into CASSRDLSSLPSRAQYF. The J gene is TRBJ2-5, the V gene TRBV18; D may correspond to TRBD1 or TRBD2 (5 bases each). The CDR3 length is 17 residues. V lost 6 bases to trimming and J lost 9 bases, with 29 bases between them. Per the germline V gene, CDR1 is KGHSH and CDR2 is LQKENI.

This clonotype has at least ten counts. The chain carries TRBV7-6 and TRBJ1-4; D uncertain. V was pared by 0 bases and J by 5 bases, with 7 bases between. The CDR3 contains 14 residues. Germline assignment: CDR1 SGHVS and CDR2 FNYEAQ. The CDR3 spells CASSLAGGNEKLFF. The CDR3 DNA reads as TGTGCCAGCAGCTTAGCGGGCGGAAATGAAAAACTGTTTTTT.

This clonotype was detected ten times or more. V usage is TRBV12-3 or TRBV12-4 and J usage is TRBJ1-5; TRBD1 is a possible D gene (5 bases). V was trimmed by 1 base and J by 10 bases, leaving 14 bases between them. This CDR3 has 14 residues. Written as DNA, the CDR3 is TGTGCCAGCAGTTTAGAGGCAGGGAAATTTCCCCAGCATTTT. Protein sequence: CASSLEAGKFPQHF.

This clonotype was detected only a few times. This rearrangement joins TRBV6-5 to TRBJ1-2, with unresolved D. With 2 bases removed from V and 3 bases from J, the gap between germline ends came to 13 bases. The CDR3 consists of 15 residues. The germline V gene has CDR1 MNHEY and CDR2 SVGAGI. The CDR3 sequence is CASSYEAGDHYGYTF. The CDR3 DNA sequence: TGTGCCAGCAGTTACGAAGCTGGAGACCACTATGGCTACACCTTC.